These 5 T cell receptor beta chains were all obtained from the same sample, sequenced in a study of CD4+ T cells in melanoma. Sequencing was performed with immunoSEQ multiplex PCR; in TCRdb, only in-frame clones are kept and a portion is missing. The table has around 130,000 clones, about nine tenths seen once. All receptors derive from a human donor with melanoma.

The chain links TRBV18 to TRBJ1-2; 9 bases agree with TRBD1. Germline V gives CDR1 KGHSH, CDR2 LQKENI. The CDR3 has 16 amino acids. V trimming: 1 base; J trimming: 2 bases; junction bases outside the gene matches: 5. The DNA of the CDR3 is TGTGCCAGCTCACCACGGACAGGGGACGGGAACTATGGCTACACCTTC. Translated, it gives CASSPRTGDGNYGYTF.

The V and J genes are TRBV15 and TRBJ1-4; no clear D gene. In germline, CDR1 is LNHNV, CDR2 YYDKDF (reference sequence). CDR3 length: 16 residues. V was shortened by 0 bases and J by 5 bases, with 13 bases between the two germline ends. The CDR3 reads CATSRDRLGLNEKLFF. CDR3 in DNA: TGTGCCACCAGCAGAGATCGTTTAGGATTAAATGAAAAACTGTTTTTT. Combining the CDR3 with reference TRBV15 and TRBJ1-4 gives the whole variable domain DAMVIQNPRYQVTQFGKPVTLSCSQTLNHNVMYWYQQKSSQAPKLLFHYYDKDFNNEADTPDNFQSRRPNTSFCFLDIRSPGLGDTAMYLCATSRDRLGLNEKLFFGSGTQLSVL.

The CDR3 sequence is CASSLVNTEAFF. The CDR3 region has the DNA TGTGCCAGCAGCTTGGTGAACACTGAAGCTTTCTTT. The chain links TRBV7-9 to TRBJ1-1; D uncertain. Germline CDR1 and CDR2: SEHNR and FQNEAQ (reference sequence). CDR3 length: 12 amino acids. V was shortened by 3 bases and J by 0 bases, with 2 bases between the two germline ends.

The chain couples TRBV7-9 to TRBJ2-2; D unclear. This CDR3 contains 13 residues. V dropped 5 bases and J dropped 4 bases, with 8 bases sitting between them. CDR1 and CDR2 from the germline V gene are SEHNR and FQNEAQ (reference sequence). The CDR3 nucleotides read TGTGCCAGCAGCGACCCAGGCACCGGGGAGCTGTTTTTT. Translation: CASSDPGTGELFF.

The genes are TRBV6-5 and TRBJ2-3, with 7 bases that match TRBD1. There are 14 residues in the CDR3. V trimming: 5 bases; J trimming: 4 bases; junction bases outside the gene matches: 6. Germline values: CDR1 MNHEY, CDR2 SVGAGI. For the CDR3, the DNA is TGTGCCAGCAGTCGGACAGGAGAGGCAGATACGCAGTATTTT. Amino acid sequence: CASSRTGEADTQYF.